Following are 20 T cell receptor beta chains from one sample sequenced in a study of metastatic and nonmetastatic thyroid tumors. TCRdb re-called clones from the PCR reads using MiXCR. The sample includes approximately 90,000 clones, roughly 13% of them seen just once. Thyroid surgery was performed in patients who had received no treatment beforehand. Input material: blood. The receptors were sampled from a female donor with papillary thyroid cancer or a benign thyroid nodule (not recorded which). Some clones in this sample may be carry-over from other donors' samples.

In DNA, the CDR3 is TGTGCCAGCAGCCAGGGACGGAGTATCTACGAGCAGTACTTC. This encodes CASSQGRSIYEQYF. The chain has TRBV3-1 and TRBJ2-7; perhaps D is TRBD1 or TRBD2 (5 bases each). The germline V gene has CDR1 LGHDT and CDR2 YNNKEL (reference sequence). The CDR3 is 14 residues long. The V and J ends lost 3 bases and 3 bases respectively, with 12 bases between them.

This clone was seen repeatedly, ten times or more. The chain links TRBV2 to TRBJ2-2; TRBD2 might be the D (6 bases). The CDR3 extends over 13 amino acids. Germline V gene lookup returns CDR1 SNHLY and CDR2 FYNNEI. Trimming cost V 4 bases and J 5 bases, with 8 bases left between them. Written as DNA, the CDR3 is TGTGCCAGCAGTGGTGGGAGGACCGGGGAGCTGTTTTTT. Its translation: CASSGGRTGELFF.

The chain couples TRBV10-1 to TRBJ1-6; D is unclear. The germline CDR1 and CDR2 sequences are WNHNN and SYGVQD (reference sequence). The CDR3 runs 17 residues. This chain's CDR3 is CASDPRRGCMGDSPLHF. CDR3 sequence (DNA): TGCGCATCTGATCCGCGACGAGGTTGTATGGGAGATTCACCCCTCCACTTT.

This clone appeared many times. The V and J genes are TRBV3-1 and TRBJ2-3, with D possibly being TRBD1 (6 bases). The CDR3 length is 19 residues. Germline V gene lookup returns CDR1 LGHDT and CDR2 YNNKEL (reference sequence). Trimming left V 0 bases short and J 2 bases short, with 21 bases between. CDR3 residues: CASSQEWAMNRVATDTQYF. The CDR3 DNA follows: TGTGCCAGCAGCCAAGAGTGGGCGATGAACAGGGTGGCCACAGATACGCAGTATTTT.

This clone was seen at least ten times. This chain links TRBV30 with TRBJ1-1, with D unclear. CDR3 size: 14 residues. With 8 bases removed from V and 6 bases from J, the gap between germline ends came to 22 bases. Germline-derived CDR1 and CDR2 are GTSNPN and SVGIG (reference sequence). Written as DNA, the CDR3 is TGTGCCCGACAAACTGGCCCCGGGAGTGCTGAAGCTTTCTTT. Residues: CARQTGPGSAEAFF.

This clone was detected many times. The rearrangement links TRBV4-3 to TRBJ1-2; D is unclear. CDR3 size: 16 residues. The V gene lost 0 bases and the J gene lost 4 bases, with 15 bases spanning the gap. Germline assignment: CDR1 LGHNA and CDR2 YSLEER. DNA for the CDR3: TGCGCCAGCAGCCAAGATTACCGCAACTTTGGCTATGGCTACACCTTC. Protein product: CASSQDYRNFGYGYTF.

This clone was seen at least ten times. The chain has TRBV20-1 and TRBJ2-1; D possibly corresponds to TRBD2 (6 bases). The germline V and J ends were trimmed by 5 bases and 4 bases, with 21 bases remaining between them. CDR3 size: 16 residues. Germline values: CDR1 DFQATT, CDR2 SNEGSKA (reference sequence). CDR3: CSAPIVGGTVYNEQFF. Written as DNA, the CDR3 is TGCAGTGCTCCCATTGTGGGCGGGACCGTATACAATGAGCAGTTCTTC.

Comments on this clone: A single base separates this from a much larger clone, so it may be a read error. V and J are TRBV3-1 and TRBJ2-1; TRBD2 aligns across 9 bases. This CDR3 is built from 15 residues. The germline CDR1 and CDR2 sequences are LGHDT and YNNKEL (reference sequence). With 4 bases clipped from V and 7 bases from J, the junction kept 8 bases outside the gene matches. Here the CDR3 reads CASSPLAGWTNEQFF. For the CDR3, the DNA is TGTGCCAGCAGCCCGCTAGCGGGATGGACTAATGAGCAGTTCTTC.

Of note for this clone: Just one base apart from a much larger clone, this may be a read error. V usage is TRBV20-1 and J usage is TRBJ2-7; D gene unclear. The V gene lost 3 bases and the J gene lost 3 bases, with 9 bases spanning the gap. Germline values: CDR1 DFQATT, CDR2 SNEGSKA (reference sequence). CDR3 length: 12 residues. For the CDR3, the DNA is TGCAGTGCTAGGTACACTCACTACGAGCAGTACTTC. Its protein product is CSARYTHYEQYF.

The CDR3 DNA sequence: TGCAGTGCTAGAGACCCCGCCGGGAGCGCAGATACGCAGTATTTT. Translated: CSARDPAGSADTQYF. The rearrangement uses TRBV20-1 and TRBJ2-3; tentative D call: TRBD2 (6 bases). V lost 0 bases, J lost 4 bases, and 14 bases lay in between. CDR1 and CDR2 from the germline V gene are DFQATT and SNEGSKA (reference sequence). The CDR3 has 15 residues.

As regards this clone: A much larger clone sits a single nucleotide away, making a read error possible. This rearrangement joins TRBV2 to TRBJ2-2, with unresolved D. Germline V gene sequence: CDR1 SNHLY, CDR2 FYNNEI. The CDR3 totals 13 residues. V was shortened by 5 bases and J by 4 bases, with 8 bases between the two germline ends. The CDR3 DNA follows: TGTGCCAGCAGTTGTAGCACCACCGGGGAGCTGTTTTTT. This gives the protein CASSCSTTGELFF.

This clone occurred many times. This is likely a read error, given that the CDR3 carries no conserved phenylalanine or tryptophan at its end. The DNA for the CDR3 is TGTGCCAGCAGCATGGATGTTAGGAACACTGAAGCTTTCCTT. This translates into CASSMDVRNTEAFL. The V call is TRBV7-2, the J call TRBJ1-1; D remains ambiguous. The germline gives CDR1 SGHTA, CDR2 FQGNSA. V was clipped by 5 bases and J by 1 base, with 11 bases between them. This CDR3 has 14 residues.

This clone was recorded a few times. The chain combines TRBV12-3 or TRBV12-4 with TRBJ1-2; D possibly corresponds to TRBD1 (5 bases). The CDR3 is 14 amino acids. The V gene lost 1 base and the J gene lost 14 bases, with 20 bases spanning the gap. The CDR3: CASSLVCGSGHATF. DNA of the CDR3: TGTGCCAGCAGTTTAGTCTGCGGGTCAGGGCACGCTACCTTC.

The genes are TRBV9 and TRBJ1-6; unclear D gene. The V end was cut by 1 base, the J end by 14 bases, with 19 bases between. CDR3 length: 15 amino acids. Germline lookup yields CDR1 SGDLS and CDR2 YYNGEE. The chain's CDR3 is CASSVLPGVGSSLHF. Written as DNA, the CDR3 is TGTGCCAGCAGCGTATTACCGGGCGTTGGTAGTTCCCTCCACTTT.

In this sample, this clone turned up many times. The V and J genes are TRBV3-1 and TRBJ1-6; 7 bases fit TRBD1. The CDR3 covers 14 residues. V shed 4 bases, J shed 4 bases, and the junction held 1 base outside the gene matches. Germline V gene lookup returns CDR1 LGHDT and CDR2 YNNKEL (reference sequence). CDR3 residues: CASSRDSYNSPLHF. The DNA of the CDR3 is TGTGCCAGCAGCCGGGACAGTTATAATTCACCCCTCCACTTT.

This clone was detected many times. The gene calls are TRBV6-1 and TRBJ2-2, with D possibly TRBD2 on 6 matching bases. CDR3 length: 15 residues. Germline V CDR1 and CDR2: MNHNS, SASEGT. V dropped 7 bases and J dropped 4 bases, with 16 bases sitting between them. The CDR3 loop reads CASKFRGTPTGELFF. In DNA, the CDR3 is TGTGCCAGCAAGTTCCGGGGGACCCCCACCGGGGAGCTGTTTTTT.

This clone was picked up many times. The rearrangement uses TRBV9 and TRBJ2-1; D is possibly TRBD2 (6 bases). V was shortened by 0 bases and J by 7 bases, with 14 bases between the two germline ends. This CDR3 region has 15 residues. In germline, CDR1 is SGDLS, CDR2 YYNGEE. CDR3 residues: CASSVATGTSNEQFF. CDR3 DNA: TGTGCCAGCAGCGTAGCTACCGGGACTTCGAATGAGCAGTTCTTC.

In its sample, this clone was seen many times. The V gene is TRBV7-9, the J gene TRBJ1-6, with TRBD1 as a possible D gene (6 bases). The CDR3 is 14 residues long. V was cut by 5 bases and J by 4 bases, with 9 bases left in between. Looked up from germline, CDR1 is SEHNR and CDR2 is FQNEAQ (reference sequence). Here the CDR3 DNA reads TGTGCCAGCAGCATTGGACAGTATAATTCACCCCTCCACTTT. Translating gives CASSIGQYNSPLHF.

This clone has a count of ten or more. The chain is built from TRBV5-4 and TRBJ1-1; D ambiguous. This CDR3 contains 15 residues. Per germline, CDR1 SGHNT and CDR2 YYREEE (reference sequence). The germline V and J ends were trimmed by 0 bases and 5 bases, with 14 bases remaining between them. The CDR3 protein is CASSLDPRGGTEAFF. CDR3 in DNA: TGTGCCAGCAGCTTGGACCCCCGGGGTGGGACTGAAGCTTTCTTT.

The chain employs TRBV5-6 and TRBJ2-1; unclear D gene. The CDR3 loop spans 12 amino acids. Germline V gene data show CDR1 as SGHDT and CDR2 as YYEEEE. Deletions cut 2 bases from V and 4 bases from J, with 4 bases between. In DNA form, the CDR3 reads TGTGCCAGCAGCTTCTGGTACAATGAGCAGTTCTTC. This gives the protein CASSFWYNEQFF. Looking up the rest from reference TRBV5-6 and TRBJ2-1 gives the full variable domain: DAGVTQSPTHLIKTRGQQVTLRCSPKSGHDTVSWYQQALGQGPQFIFQYYEEEERQRGNFPDRFSGHQFPNYSSELNVNALLLGDSALYLCASSFWYNEQFFGPGTRLTVL.